This TCR beta chain was captured in a study of blood T cell repertoires in COVID-19. Overall study: Researchers got acute and convalescent COVID-19 samples from the United States, Italy and Spain. The cDNA or gDNA used as material had been derived from T cells, B-cell-depleted T cells, or PBMCs.

This clone showed up just a few times. CDR3 length equals 14 residues. Deletions cut 1 base from V and 6 bases from J, with 13 bases between. Germline assignment: CDR1 SGHRS and CDR2 YFSETQ. The protocol was immunoSEQ multiplex PCR, while the TCRdb copy is restricted to in-frame clones and leaves out a portion. This repertoire shows tens of thousands of clones, 60% to 75% found once; its top ten account for 5% to 6%. V usage is TRBV5-1 and J usage is TRBJ2-5, with a weak D call TRBD1 (6 bases). The sequence was collected from a man between 45 and 60 years old with active or convalescent COVID-19. Sequencing input: peripheral blood. In nucleotides, the CDR3 is TGCGCCAGCAGCTTGCAGGGGTTGGGGAAGACCCAGTACTTC. Its translation is CASSLQGLGKTQYF.